A selection of T cell receptor beta chains follows, all from one sample in a study of CD8 T cells in ankylosing spondylitis. TCRdb ran MiXCR on the 5' RACE reads and lists one entry per CDR3 protein. Of 350,000 or so distinct CDR3 sequences listed, more than 9% were seen once; the top ten hold roughly 9.2%. The sequenced sample was blood, either unsorted or a sorted T cell fraction (not recorded which). The receptor source for this set is a female donor with ankylosing spondylitis or in good health (not recorded which). CDR3s leave out the opening cysteine and the closing phenylalanine or tryptophan.

j_call cdr3_length v_call cdr3_aa
TRBJ2-1 11 TRBV29-1 SVDKDNYNEQF
TRBJ2-2 10 TRBV29-1 SAGQGIGELF
TRBJ2-1 10 TRBV5-6 ASSLDNNEQF
TRBJ2-7 14 TRBV28 ASRAWDRAISYEQY
TRBJ2-3 14 TRBV7-2 ASSPRGTSGTDTQY
TRBJ1-5 13 TRBV3-1 ASCPGGGGNQPQH
TRBJ1-4 11 TRBV5-1 ASSLLVDEKLF
TRBJ2-7 11 TRBV20-1 SAPSATAGEQY
TRBJ2-3 13 TRBV6-1 ASSITGASTDTQY
TRBJ1-1 11 TRBV25-1 ASSELMNTEAF
TRBJ1-4 11 TRBV5-1 ASSLPPNEKLF
TRBJ2-2 14 TRBV28 ASRPTGLSNTGELF
TRBJ2-1 15 TRBV4-2 ASSLRTSGSGVSEQF
TRBJ1-2 14 TRBV5-5 ASSQIGFGGHDGYT
TRBJ2-5 12 TRBV6-1 ASTPAPAVETQY
TRBJ2-1 12 TRBV27 ASTLGSPYNEQF
TRBJ2-7 12 TRBV5-4 ASSLGLASWVQY